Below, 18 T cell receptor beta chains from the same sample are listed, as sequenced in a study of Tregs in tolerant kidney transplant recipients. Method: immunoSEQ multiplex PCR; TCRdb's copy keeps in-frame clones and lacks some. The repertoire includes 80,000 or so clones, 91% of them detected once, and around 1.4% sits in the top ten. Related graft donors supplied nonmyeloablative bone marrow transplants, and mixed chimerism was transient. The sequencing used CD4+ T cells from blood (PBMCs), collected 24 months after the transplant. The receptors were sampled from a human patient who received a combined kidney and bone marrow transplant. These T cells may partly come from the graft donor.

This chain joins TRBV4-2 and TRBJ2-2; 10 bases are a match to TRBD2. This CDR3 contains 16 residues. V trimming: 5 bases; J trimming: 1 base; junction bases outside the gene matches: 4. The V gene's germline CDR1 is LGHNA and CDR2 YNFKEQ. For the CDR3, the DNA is TGTGCCAGCAGCAAACGACTAGCGGGGAACACCGGGGAGCTGTTTTTT. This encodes CASSKRLAGNTGELFF.

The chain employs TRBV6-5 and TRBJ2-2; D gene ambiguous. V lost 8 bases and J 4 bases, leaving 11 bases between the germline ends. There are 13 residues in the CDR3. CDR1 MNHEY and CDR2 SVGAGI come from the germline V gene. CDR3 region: CASRRPGTGELFF. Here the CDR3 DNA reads TGTGCCAGCCGTAGGCCGGGCACCGGGGAGCTGTTTTTT.

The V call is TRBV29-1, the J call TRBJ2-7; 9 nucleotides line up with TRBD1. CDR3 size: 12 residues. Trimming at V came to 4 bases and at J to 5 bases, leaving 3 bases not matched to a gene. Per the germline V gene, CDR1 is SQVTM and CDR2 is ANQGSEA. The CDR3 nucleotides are TGCAGCGTTGGGACAGGGGTCCACGAGCAGTACTTC. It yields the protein CSVGTGVHEQYF.

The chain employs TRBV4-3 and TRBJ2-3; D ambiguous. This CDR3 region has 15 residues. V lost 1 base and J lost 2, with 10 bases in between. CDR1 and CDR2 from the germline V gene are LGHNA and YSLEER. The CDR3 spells CASSQGGSHTDTQYF. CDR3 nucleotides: TGCGCCAGCAGCCAAGGTGGCTCACACACAGATACGCAGTATTTT.

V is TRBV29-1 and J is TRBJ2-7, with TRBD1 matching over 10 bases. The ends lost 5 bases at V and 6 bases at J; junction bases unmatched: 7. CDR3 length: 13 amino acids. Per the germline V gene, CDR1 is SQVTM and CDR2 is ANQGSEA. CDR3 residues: CSVSRQGAGEQYF. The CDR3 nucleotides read TGCAGCGTTTCTCGACAGGGGGCAGGCGAGCAGTACTTC.

CDR3 nucleotides: TGCAGCGTTGAATGGACAGGTGACGAGCAGTACTTC. It yields the protein CSVEWTGDEQYF. This chain links TRBV29-1 with TRBJ2-7, with 7 nucleotides matching TRBD1. The CDR3 covers 12 residues. CDR1 and CDR2 from the germline V gene are SQVTM and ANQGSEA. Unmatched junction bases numbered 3, after V lost 2 bases and J lost 5 bases.

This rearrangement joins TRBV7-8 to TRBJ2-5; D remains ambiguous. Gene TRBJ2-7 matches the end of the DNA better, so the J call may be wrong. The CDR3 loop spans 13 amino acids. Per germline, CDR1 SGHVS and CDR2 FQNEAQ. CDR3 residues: CASSLARNYEQYF. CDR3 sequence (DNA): TGTGCCAGCAGCTTAGCTCGGAACTACGAGCAGTACTTC.

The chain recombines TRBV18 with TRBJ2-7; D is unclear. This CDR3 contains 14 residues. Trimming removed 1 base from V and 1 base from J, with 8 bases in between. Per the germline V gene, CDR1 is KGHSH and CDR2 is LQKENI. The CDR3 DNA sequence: TGTGCCAGCTCACCACGCGCTAGATCCTACGAGCAGTACTTC. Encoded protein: CASSPRARSYEQYF.

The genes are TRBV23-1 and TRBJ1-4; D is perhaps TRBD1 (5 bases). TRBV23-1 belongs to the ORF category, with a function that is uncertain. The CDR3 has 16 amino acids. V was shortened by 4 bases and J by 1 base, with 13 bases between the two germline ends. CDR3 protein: CASSLRQIKTNEKLFF. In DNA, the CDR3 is TGCGCCAGCAGTCTTAGACAGATAAAAACTAATGAAAAACTGTTTTTT.

CDR3 in amino acids: CASSPTAGGLSNEQFF. The CDR3 region has the DNA TGCGCCAGCAGCCCGACAGCGGGGGGCCTTAGCAATGAGCAGTTCTTC. The chain has TRBV5-1 and TRBJ2-1, with 9 bases matching TRBD2. After removal of 4 bases from V and 6 bases from J, the junction contained 11 bases not matched to a gene. Germline V CDR1 and CDR2: SGHRS, YFSETQ. The CDR3 is made up of 16 amino acids.

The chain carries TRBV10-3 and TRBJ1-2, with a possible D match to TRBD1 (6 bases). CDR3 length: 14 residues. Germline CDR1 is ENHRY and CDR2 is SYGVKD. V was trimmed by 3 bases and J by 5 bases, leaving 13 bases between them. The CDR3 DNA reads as TGTGCCATCAGTGACACGGACAGCCCTTATGGCTACACCTTC. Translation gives CAISDTDSPYGYTF.

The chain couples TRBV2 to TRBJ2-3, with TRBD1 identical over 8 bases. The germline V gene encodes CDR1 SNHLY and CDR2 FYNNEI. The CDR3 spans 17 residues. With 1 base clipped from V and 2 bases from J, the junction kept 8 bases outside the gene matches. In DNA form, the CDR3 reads TGTGCCAGCAGTGAAGTTCTGCAGGGGGCTAACACAGATACGCAGTATTTT. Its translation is CASSEVLQGANTDTQYF.

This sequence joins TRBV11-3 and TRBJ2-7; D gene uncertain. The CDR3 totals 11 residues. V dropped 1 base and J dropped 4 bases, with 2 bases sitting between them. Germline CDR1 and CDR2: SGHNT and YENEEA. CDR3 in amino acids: CASSLAYEQYF. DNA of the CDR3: TGTGCCAGCAGCTTAGCTTACGAGCAGTACTTC.

CDR3 nucleotides: TGTGCCAGCAGTCGGCGGGATGGGACCACTGAAGCTTTCTTT. Amino acid sequence: CASSRRDGTTEAFF. This chain uses TRBV6-1 with TRBJ1-1, with D maybe TRBD1 (5 bases). Germline V gives CDR1 MNHNS, CDR2 SASEGT. Trimming pared 5 bases from V and 4 bases from J, leaving 14 bases between. CDR3 length: 14 residues.

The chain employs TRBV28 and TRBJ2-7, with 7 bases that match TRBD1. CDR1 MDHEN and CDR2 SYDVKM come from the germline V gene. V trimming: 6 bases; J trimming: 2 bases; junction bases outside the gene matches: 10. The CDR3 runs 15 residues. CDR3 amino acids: CASSRSGTVAYEQYF. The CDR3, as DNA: TGTGCCAGCAGCCGTTCCGGGACAGTTGCCTACGAGCAGTACTTC.

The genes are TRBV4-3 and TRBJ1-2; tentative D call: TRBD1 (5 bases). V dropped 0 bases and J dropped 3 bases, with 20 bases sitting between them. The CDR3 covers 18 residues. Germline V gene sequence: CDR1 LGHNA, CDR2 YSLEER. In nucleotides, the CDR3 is TGCGCCAGCAGCCAAGATCGCAGCCACAGGATTAGGGACTATGGCTACACCTTC. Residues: CASSQDRSHRIRDYGYTF.

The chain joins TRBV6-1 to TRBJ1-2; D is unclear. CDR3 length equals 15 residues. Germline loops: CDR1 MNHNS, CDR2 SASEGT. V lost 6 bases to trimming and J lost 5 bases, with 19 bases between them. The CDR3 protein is CASSRQVGSVYGYTF. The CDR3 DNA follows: TGTGCCAGCAGCCGCCAAGTGGGGAGCGTTTATGGCTACACCTTC.

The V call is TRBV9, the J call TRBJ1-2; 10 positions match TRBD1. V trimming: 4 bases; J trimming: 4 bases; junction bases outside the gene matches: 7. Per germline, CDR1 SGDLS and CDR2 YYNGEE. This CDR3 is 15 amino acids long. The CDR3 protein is CASSLSTGGGYGYTF. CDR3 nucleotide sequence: TGTGCCAGCAGCCTATCGACAGGGGGCGGCTATGGCTACACCTTC.